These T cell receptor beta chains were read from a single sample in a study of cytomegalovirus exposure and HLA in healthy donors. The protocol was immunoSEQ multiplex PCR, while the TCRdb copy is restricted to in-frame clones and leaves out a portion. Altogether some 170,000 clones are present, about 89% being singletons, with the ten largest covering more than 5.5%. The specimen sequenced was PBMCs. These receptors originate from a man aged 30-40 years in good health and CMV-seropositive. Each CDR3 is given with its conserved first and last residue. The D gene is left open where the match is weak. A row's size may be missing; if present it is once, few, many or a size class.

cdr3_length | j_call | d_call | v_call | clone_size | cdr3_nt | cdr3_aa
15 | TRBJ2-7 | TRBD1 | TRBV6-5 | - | TGTGCCAGCAGTTACCGGGACAGCGGCTCCTACGAGCAGTACTTC | CASSYRDSGSYEQYF
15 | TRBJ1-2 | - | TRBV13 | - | TGTGCCAGCAGTCCTACCCCGTTAGCTAACTATGGCTACACCTTC | CASSPTPLANYGYTF
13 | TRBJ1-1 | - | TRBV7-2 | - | TGTGCCAGCAGCTTATCAGCTAACACTGAAGCTTTCTTT | CASSLSANTEAFF
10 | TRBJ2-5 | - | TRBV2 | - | TGTGCCAGCAGGGAAGAGACCCAGTACTTC | CASREETQYF
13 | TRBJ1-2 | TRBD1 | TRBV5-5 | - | TGTGCCAGCAGCTTGGAACAGGGGTATGGCTACACCTTC | CASSLEQGYGYTF
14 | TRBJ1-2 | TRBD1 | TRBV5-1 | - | TGCGCCAGCAGCTATGGCGACAGGGCCGCTGGCTACACCTTC | CASSYGDRAAGYTF
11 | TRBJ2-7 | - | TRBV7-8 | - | TGTGCCAGCAGCCACGACTACGAGCAGTACTTC | CASSHDYEQYF
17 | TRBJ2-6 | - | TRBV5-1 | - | TGCGCCAGCAGCTCACTACAGGTCAACTCTGGGGCCAACGTCCTGACTTTC | CASSSLQVNSGANVLTF
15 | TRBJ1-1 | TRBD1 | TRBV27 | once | TGTGCCAGCAGGAAAACAGGGGGGGCAGGCACTGAAGCTTTCTTT | CASRKTGGAGTEAFF
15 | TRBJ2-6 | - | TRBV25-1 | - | TGTGCCAGCAGTCTTCAGGGTTCTGGGGCCAACGTCCTGACTTTC | CASSLQGSGANVLTF
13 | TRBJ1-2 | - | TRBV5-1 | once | TGCGCCAGCAGCCAGGGGTTAAAGGGGGGCTACACCTTC | CASSQGLKGGYTF
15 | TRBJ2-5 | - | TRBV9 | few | TGTGCCAGCAGCGTGGGGACTCCCCCTGGGGAGACCCAGTACTTC | CASSVGTPPGETQYF
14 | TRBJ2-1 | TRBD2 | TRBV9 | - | TGTGCCAGCAGCGTGGAGCTAGCGGGAGGTGAGCAGTTCTTC | CASSVELAGGEQFF
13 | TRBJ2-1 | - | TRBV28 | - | TGTGCCAGCACCCAACAGGGTTACAATGAGCAGTTCTTC | CASTQQGYNEQFF